This record concerns one T cell receptor beta chain sequence. The data derive from a study of cytomegalovirus exposure and HLA in healthy donors. The PCR had 60 Vbeta and 13 Jbeta primers. Produced via immunoSEQ multiplex PCR; TCRdb's table is partial and in-frame only. The data show 200,000 to 300,000 clones, 80% to 90% seen once. The CDR3 consists of 15 residues. Germline V lookup: CDR1 MNHEY, CDR2 SMNVEV (reference sequence). Trimming removed 5 bases from V and 0 bases from J; junction bases left unmatched: 7. The sequencing sample was made of PBMCs. The chain joins TRBV27 to TRBJ2-7; 7 nucleotides match TRBD1. The sequence was obtained from a girl aged 2 to 10 in good health and CMV-seronegative. The DNA of the CDR3 is TGTGCCAGCAGTCCCCGGACAGGAAACTCCTACGAGCAGTACTTC. Its protein is CASSPRTGNSYEQYF.